This T cell receptor beta chain was profiled in a study of cytomegalovirus exposure and HLA in healthy donors. Across the study: As released early, the data held roughly 85 million unique TCRs from HLA-typed donors.

Germline lookup yields CDR1 SQVTM and CDR2 ANQGSEA. The CDR3 spans 13 residues. V lost 5 bases and J lost 0, with 8 bases in between. Use of 60 Vbeta and 13 Jbeta primers characterized the PCR. Repertoires were generated with immunoSEQ multiplex PCR, while TCRdb's copy carries only in-frame clones and drops some. The repertoire consists of hundreds of thousands of clones, with approximately 78% occurring once and the leading ten covering 2.9%. These donors, healthy bone marrow donors, were studied. Regarding this clone: The antigen is not known.

Study results and caveats: Serostatus for CMV was the only available immune exposure information. What a later analysis reportedly showed was that an Asian-associated ancestry cluster had fewer N-insertions than the roughly 700-donor mean.

V is TRBV29-1 and J is TRBJ1-5, with D unclear. The clonotype was recovered from a man aged 25-45 years in good health and CMV-seronegative. Sequenced sample: PBMCs. The CDR3 sequence is CSVITDSNQPQHF. The CDR3 coding sequence is TGCAGCGTTATCACAGATAGCAATCAGCCCCAGCATTTT.